This TCR beta chain is drawn from a study of blood T cell repertoires in COVID-19. The wider study: Acute-phase and convalescent COVID-19 samples originated in the United States, Italy and Spain. Sources were T cells, B-cell-depleted T cells, or PBMCs; the material itself was cDNA or gDNA.

Per the study methods: Reference gene primers were amplified, and this amplification served to estimate nucleated cell counts. Here immunoSEQ multiplex PCR was the method, and the copy in TCRdb shows in-frame clones only, minus some. V and J calls and clone size are given by that table; D and trimming were obtained from the DNA. The sample yields some 90,000 clones, 80% seen once. This clone was seen a handful of times. The V segment lost 3 bases and the J segment 3 bases; nucleotides outside the gene matches: 8. This CDR3 has 16 amino acids. The V gene's germline CDR1 is LGHDT and CDR2 YNNKEL (reference sequence).

This TCR was recovered from a woman in her sixties or seventies with acute or convalescent COVID-19. The sequenced sample consisted of peripheral blood. The chain carries TRBV3-1 (or the pseudogene TRBV3-2) and TRBJ2-7, with 10 bases identical to TRBD2. The CDR3 sequence: CASSHQNSGGIYEQYF. DNA of the CDR3: TGTGCCAGCAGCCATCAAAATAGCGGGGGGATCTACGAGCAGTACTTC.